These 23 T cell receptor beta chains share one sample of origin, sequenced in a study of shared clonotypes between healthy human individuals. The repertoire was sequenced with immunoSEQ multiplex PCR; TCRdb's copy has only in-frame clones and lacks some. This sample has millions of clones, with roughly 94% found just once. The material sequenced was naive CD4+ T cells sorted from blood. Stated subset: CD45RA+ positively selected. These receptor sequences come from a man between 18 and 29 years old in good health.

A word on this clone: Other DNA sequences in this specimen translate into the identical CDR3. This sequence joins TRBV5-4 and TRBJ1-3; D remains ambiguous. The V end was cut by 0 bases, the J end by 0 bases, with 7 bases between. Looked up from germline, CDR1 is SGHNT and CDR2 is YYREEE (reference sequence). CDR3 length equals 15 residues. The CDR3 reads CASSLGGASGNTIYF. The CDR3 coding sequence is TGTGCCAGCAGCTTGGGGGGAGCCTCTGGAAACACCATATATTTT.

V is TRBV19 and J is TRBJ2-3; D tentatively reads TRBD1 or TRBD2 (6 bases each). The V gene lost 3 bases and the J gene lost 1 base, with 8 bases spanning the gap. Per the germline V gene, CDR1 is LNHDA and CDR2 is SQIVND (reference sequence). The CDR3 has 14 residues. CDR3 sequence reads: CASSMEGGTDTQYF. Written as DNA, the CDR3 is TGTGCCAGTAGTATGGAGGGGGGCACAGATACGCAGTATTTT.

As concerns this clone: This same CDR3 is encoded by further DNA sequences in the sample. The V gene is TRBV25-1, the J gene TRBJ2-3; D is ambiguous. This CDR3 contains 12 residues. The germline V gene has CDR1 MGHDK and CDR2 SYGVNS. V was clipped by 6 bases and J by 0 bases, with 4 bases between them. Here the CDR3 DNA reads TGTGCCAGCAGAACTAGCACAGATACGCAGTATTTT. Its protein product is CASRTSTDTQYF.

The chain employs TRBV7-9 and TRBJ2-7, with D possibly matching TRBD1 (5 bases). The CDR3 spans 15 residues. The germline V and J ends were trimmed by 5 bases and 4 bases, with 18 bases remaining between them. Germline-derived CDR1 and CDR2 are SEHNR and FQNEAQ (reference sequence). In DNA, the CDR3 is TGTGCCAGCAGCCCAGAGAGGACAAATGGATACGAGCAGTACTTC. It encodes CASSPERTNGYEQYF. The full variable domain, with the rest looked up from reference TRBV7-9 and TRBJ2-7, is DTGVSQNPRHKITKRGQNVTFRCDPISEHNRLYWYRQTLGQGPEFLTYFQNEAQLEKSRLLSDRFSAERPKGSFSTLEIQRTEQGDSAMYLCASSPERTNGYEQYFGPGTRLTVT.

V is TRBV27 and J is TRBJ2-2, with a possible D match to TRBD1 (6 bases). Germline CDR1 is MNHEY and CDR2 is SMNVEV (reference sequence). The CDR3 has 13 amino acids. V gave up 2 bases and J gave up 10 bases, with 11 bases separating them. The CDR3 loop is CASSLRGSAELFF. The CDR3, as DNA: TGTGCCAGCAGTTTAAGGGGGAGTGCGGAGCTGTTTTTT.

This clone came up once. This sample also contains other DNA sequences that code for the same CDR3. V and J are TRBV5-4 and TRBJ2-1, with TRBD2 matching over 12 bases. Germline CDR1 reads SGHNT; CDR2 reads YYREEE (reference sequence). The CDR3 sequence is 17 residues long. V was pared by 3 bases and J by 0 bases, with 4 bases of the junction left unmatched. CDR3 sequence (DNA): TGTGCCAGCAGCTCAGGACTAGCGGGGAGCTCCTACAATGAGCAGTTCTTC. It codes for CASSSGLAGSSYNEQFF.

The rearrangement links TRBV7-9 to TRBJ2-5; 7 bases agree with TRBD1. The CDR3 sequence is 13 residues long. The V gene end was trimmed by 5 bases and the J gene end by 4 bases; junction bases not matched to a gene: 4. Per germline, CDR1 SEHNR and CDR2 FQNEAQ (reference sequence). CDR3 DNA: TGTGCCAGCAGCCCCTGGACAGGAGAGACCCAGTACTTC. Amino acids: CASSPWTGETQYF.

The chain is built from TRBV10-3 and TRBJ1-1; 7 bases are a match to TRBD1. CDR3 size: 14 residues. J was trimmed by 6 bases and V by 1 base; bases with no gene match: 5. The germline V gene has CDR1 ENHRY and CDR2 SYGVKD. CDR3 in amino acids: CAISEWTGGPEAFF. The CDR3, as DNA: TGTGCCATCAGTGAGTGGACAGGAGGGCCTGAAGCTTTCTTT.

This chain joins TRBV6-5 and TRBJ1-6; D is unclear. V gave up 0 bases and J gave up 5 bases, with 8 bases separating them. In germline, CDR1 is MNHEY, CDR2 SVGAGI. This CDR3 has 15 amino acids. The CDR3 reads CASSYSNRNNSPLHF. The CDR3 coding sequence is TGTGCCAGCAGTTACTCGAACAGAAATAATTCACCCCTCCACTTT.

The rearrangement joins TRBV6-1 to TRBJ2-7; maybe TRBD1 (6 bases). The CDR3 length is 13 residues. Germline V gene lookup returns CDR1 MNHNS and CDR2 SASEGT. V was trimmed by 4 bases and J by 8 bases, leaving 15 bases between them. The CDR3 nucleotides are TGTGCCAGCAGTGGGACGGACAGTTCCCAGCAGTACTTC. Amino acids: CASSGTDSSQQYF.

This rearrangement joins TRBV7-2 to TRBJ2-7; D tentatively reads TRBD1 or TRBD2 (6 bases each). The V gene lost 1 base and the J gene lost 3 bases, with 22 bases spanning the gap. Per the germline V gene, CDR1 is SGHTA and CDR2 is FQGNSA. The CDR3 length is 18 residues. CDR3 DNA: TGTGCCAGCAGCTTAGGACCGGTCGACTGGGGGGCTAGCTACGAGCAGTACTTC. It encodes CASSLGPVDWGASYEQYF.

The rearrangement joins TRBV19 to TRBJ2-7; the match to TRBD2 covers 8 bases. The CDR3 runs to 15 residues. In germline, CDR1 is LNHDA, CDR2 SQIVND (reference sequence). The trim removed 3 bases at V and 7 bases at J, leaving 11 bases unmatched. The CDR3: CASSIFRGGVTEQYF. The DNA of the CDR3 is TGTGCCAGTAGTATTTTTCGGGGGGGCGTCACGGAGCAGTACTTC.

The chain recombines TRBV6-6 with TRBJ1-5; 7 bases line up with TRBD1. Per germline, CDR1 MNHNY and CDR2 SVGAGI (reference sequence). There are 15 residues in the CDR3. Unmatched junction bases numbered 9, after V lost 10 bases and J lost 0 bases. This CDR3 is CATTDRASSNQPQHF. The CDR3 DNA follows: TGTGCCACAACTGACAGGGCTAGTAGCAATCAGCCCCAGCATTTT.

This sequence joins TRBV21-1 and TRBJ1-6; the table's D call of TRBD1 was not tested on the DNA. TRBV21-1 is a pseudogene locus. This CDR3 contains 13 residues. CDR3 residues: CASIGRDNSPLHF. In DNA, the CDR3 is TGTGCCAGCATTGGCAGGGATAATTCACCCCTCCACTTT.

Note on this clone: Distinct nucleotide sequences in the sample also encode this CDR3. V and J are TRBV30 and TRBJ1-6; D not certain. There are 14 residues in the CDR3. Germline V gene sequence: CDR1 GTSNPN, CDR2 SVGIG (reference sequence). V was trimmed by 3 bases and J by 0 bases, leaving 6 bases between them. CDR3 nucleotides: TGTGCCTGGAGGGGTAGCTCCTATAATTCACCCCTCCACTTT. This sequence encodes CAWRGSSYNSPLHF.

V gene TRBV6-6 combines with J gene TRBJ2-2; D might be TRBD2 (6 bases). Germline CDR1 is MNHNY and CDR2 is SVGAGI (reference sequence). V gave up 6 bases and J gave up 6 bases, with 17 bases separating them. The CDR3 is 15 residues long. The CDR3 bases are TGTGCCAGCAGCCTCGGGACCGGAGGGGCCGGGGAGCTGTTTTTT. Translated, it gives CASSLGTGGAGELFF.

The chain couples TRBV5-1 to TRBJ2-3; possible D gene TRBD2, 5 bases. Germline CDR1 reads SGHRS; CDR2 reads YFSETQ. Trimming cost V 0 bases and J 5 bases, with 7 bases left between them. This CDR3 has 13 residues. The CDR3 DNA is TGCGCCAGCAGCTTGGTGACTAAAGATACGCAGTATTTT. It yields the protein CASSLVTKDTQYF.

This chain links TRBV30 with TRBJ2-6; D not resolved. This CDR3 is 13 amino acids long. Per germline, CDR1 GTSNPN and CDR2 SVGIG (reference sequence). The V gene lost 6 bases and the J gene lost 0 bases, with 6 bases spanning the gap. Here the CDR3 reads CACRSSGANVLTF. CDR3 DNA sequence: TGTGCCTGCAGGTCCTCTGGGGCCAACGTCCTGACTTTC.

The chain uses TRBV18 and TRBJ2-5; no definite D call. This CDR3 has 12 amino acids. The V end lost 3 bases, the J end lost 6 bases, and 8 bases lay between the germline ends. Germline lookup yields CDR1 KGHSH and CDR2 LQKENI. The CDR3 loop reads CASSPMGKTQYF. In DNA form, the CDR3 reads TGTGCCAGCTCACCGATGGGAAAGACCCAGTACTTC.

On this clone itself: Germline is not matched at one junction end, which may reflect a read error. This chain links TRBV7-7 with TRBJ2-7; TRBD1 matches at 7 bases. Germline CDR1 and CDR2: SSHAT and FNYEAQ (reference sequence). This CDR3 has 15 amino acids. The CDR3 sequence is CASSLGTDRTYEQYF. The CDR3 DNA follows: TGTGCTAGCAGCCTAGGGACAGACAGAACCTACGAGCAGTACTTC.

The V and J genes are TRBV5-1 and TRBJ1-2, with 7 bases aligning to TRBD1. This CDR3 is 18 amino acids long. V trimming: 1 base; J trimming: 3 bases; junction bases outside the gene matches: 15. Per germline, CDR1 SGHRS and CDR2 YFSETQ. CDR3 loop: CASSLFGSGQSFDYGYTF. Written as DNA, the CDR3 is TGCGCCAGCAGCTTGTTCGGGTCGGGACAGAGCTTTGACTATGGCTACACCTTC.

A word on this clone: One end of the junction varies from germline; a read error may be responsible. CDR3 sequence: CASSHSNSGTGELFF. The CDR3 DNA reads TGTGCTAGCAGCCACTCCAATAGCGGGACCGGGGAGCTGTTTTTT. J is TRBJ2-2 and V is TRBV7-7, with TRBD2 identical over 7 bases. The CDR3 runs to 15 residues. Germline CDR1 is SSHAT and CDR2 is FNYEAQ (reference sequence).

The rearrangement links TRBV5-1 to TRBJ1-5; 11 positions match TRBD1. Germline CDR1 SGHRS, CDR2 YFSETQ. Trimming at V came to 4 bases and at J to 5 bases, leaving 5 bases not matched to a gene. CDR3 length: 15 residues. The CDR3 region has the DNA TGCGCCAGCAGCACCGGACAGGGGGCGGATCAGCCCCAGCATTTT. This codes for CASSTGQGADQPQHF.